This TCR beta chain was identified in a study of blood T cell repertoires in COVID-19. Source study methods: Estimation of nucleated cell counts relied on the amplification of reference gene primers. TCRdb's copy holds only in-frame clones and misses some; the assay was immunoSEQ multiplex PCR. V, J and clone size derive from that table, while D and trimming were established from the DNA sequence. The profile covers 300,000 to 400,000 clones, with roughly 90% appearing a single time and around 2.6% taken by the ten largest. Deletions cut 8 bases from V and 0 bases from J, with 10 bases between. CDR1 is MDHEN, CDR2 SYDVKM, per germline. This CDR3 contains 13 residues.

Material for sequencing was PBMCs or T cells enriched from blood (not recorded which). The rearrangement joins TRBV28 to TRBJ1-1; D uncertain. The source is a man aged 55 to 70 who had recovered from COVID-19. Here the CDR3 DNA reads TGTGCCAGCGAAGAACTAGTGAACACTGAAGCTTTCTTT. Amino acid sequence: CASEELVNTEAFF.